The 14 T cell receptor beta chains given below trace back to one sample, sequenced in a study of cytomegalovirus exposure and HLA in healthy donors (dated by TCRdb to between 2016 and 2019). Receptor amplification or capture employed the immunoSEQ multiplex PCR assay. For the multiplex PCR, a mixture combining 60 forward primers for TCR Vbeta segments and 13 reverse primers for TCR Jbeta segments was used. TCRdb re-hosts the immuneACCESS table, in-frame sequences only. Its copies lack some clones; in the studies checked, an unresolved V gene accounts for under half of them, and the cause for the rest is not known. The table held for this sample gives about 37,000 clones. 5.5% to 6% of the sample is taken by the ten largest. Sequencing was carried out using PBMCs. These receptors were collected from a human donor in good health.

The genes are TRBV5-4 and TRBJ2-2; 9 nucleotides agree with TRBD1. The V gene's germline CDR1 is SGHNT and CDR2 YYREEE (reference sequence). The CDR3 sequence is 16 residues long. V shed 3 bases and J 5 bases; nucleotides not matched to a gene: 8. CDR3 sequence reads: CASSSQQGAPTGELFF. As DNA, the CDR3 is TGTGCCAGCAGCTCCCAACAGGGGGCGCCGACCGGGGAGCTGTTTTTT.

This chain links TRBV25-1 with TRBJ1-5; D remains unclear. Germline assignment: CDR1 MGHDK and CDR2 SYGVNS. V was trimmed by 3 bases and J by 2 bases, leaving 11 bases between them. This CDR3 is built from 15 residues. Written as DNA, the CDR3 is TGTGCCAGCAGTGAGGCGGCCAAGGGCAATCAGCCCCAGCATTTT. Encoded protein: CASSEAAKGNQPQHF.

The chain combines TRBV6-5 with TRBJ1-1; no firm D call. The CDR3 loop spans 13 amino acids. Trimming took off 5 bases at V and 4 bases at J, with 11 bases between the two ends. The germline V gene has CDR1 MNHEY and CDR2 SVGAGI. This chain's CDR3 is CASSPRRGTEAFF. CDR3 nucleotides: TGTGCCAGCAGTCCGCGCCGGGGCACTGAAGCTTTCTTT.

The gene calls are TRBV14 and TRBJ2-7; possibly TRBD2 for D (5 bases). V was pared by 1 base and J by 7 bases, with 11 bases between. The CDR3 length is 13 residues. Looked up from germline, CDR1 is SGHDN and CDR2 is FVKESK. The CDR3 reads CASSQADSLEQYF. The CDR3 DNA reads as TGTGCCAGCAGCCAAGCGGACTCCCTGGAGCAGTACTTC.

V usage is TRBV9 and J usage is TRBJ2-4; 12 bases are a match to TRBD2. V lost 0 bases, J lost 3 bases, and 10 bases stayed unmatched. Germline V gene lookup returns CDR1 SGDLS and CDR2 YYNGEE. The CDR3 consists of 19 residues. CDR3 in DNA: TGTGCCAGCAGCGTAGGGTCTAGCGGGGGGGCAATAGGCAAAAACATTCAGTACTTC. Translation: CASSVGSSGGAIGKNIQYF.

The CDR3 DNA follows: TGCGCCAGCAGTGATCCAGGTAACACTGAAGCTTTCTTT. This sequence encodes CASSDPGNTEAFF. The chain is built from TRBV10-1 and TRBJ1-1; no definite D call. CDR1 WNHNN and CDR2 SYGVQD come from the germline V gene (reference sequence). CDR3 length: 13 amino acids. The ends were cut back, 3 bases at V and 2 bases at J, with 7 bases in the middle.

The V call is TRBV28, the J call TRBJ1-2, with 9 bases lining up with TRBD1. Trimming cost V 6 bases and J 2 bases; bases outside gene matches: 7. The CDR3 spans 15 residues. CDR1 MDHEN and CDR2 SYDVKM come from the germline V gene. DNA for the CDR3: TGTGCCAGCAGCTCCACAGGGGGCGACAACTATGGCTACACCTTC. Translated: CASSSTGGDNYGYTF.

The genes are TRBV18 and TRBJ1-1; D uncertain. CDR1 KGHSH and CDR2 LQKENI come from the germline V gene. This CDR3 has 14 amino acids. Trimming left V 0 bases short and J 0 bases short, with 5 bases between. The CDR3 spells CASSPPSVNTEAFF. As DNA, the CDR3 is TGTGCCAGCTCACCACCGTCGGTGAACACTGAAGCTTTCTTT.

The genes are TRBV7-6 and TRBJ1-1, with D uncertain. V was pared by 1 base and J by 1 base, with 10 bases between. This CDR3 is 15 amino acids long. From germline, CDR1 is SGHVS and CDR2 FNYEAQ. This chain's CDR3 is CASSLGRSPNTEAFF. The CDR3 DNA reads TGTGCCAGCAGCTTAGGCAGATCACCGAACACTGAAGCTTTCTTT.

This rearrangement joins TRBV18 to TRBJ2-7, with D uncertain. V was trimmed by 2 bases and J by 0 bases, leaving 11 bases between them. The length of the CDR3 is 15 residues. Germline CDR1 and CDR2: KGHSH and LQKENI. The CDR3 DNA reads TGTGCCAGCTCACCAGGCGGAGCCCTCTCCTACGAGCAGTACTTC. Its protein product is CASSPGGALSYEQYF.

This chain joins TRBV7-3 and TRBJ1-1; TRBD1 is a possible D gene (6 bases). V lost 5 bases and J 4 bases, leaving 11 bases between the germline ends. The CDR3 loop spans 13 amino acids. Germline V gene data show CDR1 as SGHTA and CDR2 as FQGTGA. The CDR3 bases are TGTGCCAGCAGCAACACAGGGCCCACTGAAGCTTTCTTT. This codes for CASSNTGPTEAFF.

J is TRBJ1-2 and V is TRBV5-6; D not resolved. Germline CDR1 and CDR2: SGHDT and YYEEEE. V was cut by 0 bases and J by 0 bases, with 6 bases left in between. This CDR3 has 14 residues. CDR3 region: CASSLDGANYGYTF. The CDR3 DNA reads TGTGCCAGCAGCTTGGACGGAGCTAACTATGGCTACACCTTC.

This rearrangement joins TRBV6-6 to TRBJ2-5; no clear D. Trimming took 4 bases from V and 5 from J, leaving 8 bases between them. This CDR3 is built from 12 residues. CDR1 is MNHNY, CDR2 SVGAGI, per germline (reference sequence). Here the CDR3 reads CASSFNGETQYF. CDR3 nucleotides: TGTGCCAGCAGTTTTAACGGTGAGACCCAGTACTTC.

The genes are TRBV5-8 and TRBJ2-7; D is possibly TRBD2 (5 bases). V shed 0 bases and J shed 11 bases, with 15 bases lying between them. Germline assignment: CDR1 SGHTS and CDR2 YDEGEE. This CDR3 contains 13 residues. The CDR3 reads CASSLDLGGRKYF. The CDR3 bases are TGTGCCAGCAGCTTGGATCTGGGCGGGCGCAAGTACTTC.